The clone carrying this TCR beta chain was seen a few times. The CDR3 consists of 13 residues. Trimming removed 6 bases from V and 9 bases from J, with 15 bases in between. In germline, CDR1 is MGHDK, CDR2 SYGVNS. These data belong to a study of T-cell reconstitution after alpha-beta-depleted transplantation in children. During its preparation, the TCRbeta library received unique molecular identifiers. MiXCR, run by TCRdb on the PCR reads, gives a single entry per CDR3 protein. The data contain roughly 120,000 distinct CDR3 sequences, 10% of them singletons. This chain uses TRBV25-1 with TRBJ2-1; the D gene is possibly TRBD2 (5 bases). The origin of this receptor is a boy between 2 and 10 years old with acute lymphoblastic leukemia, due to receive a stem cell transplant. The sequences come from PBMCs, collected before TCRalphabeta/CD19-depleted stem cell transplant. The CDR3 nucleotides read TGTGCCAGCAGGGAAGACTATACGCCTGAGCAGTTCTTC. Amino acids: CASREDYTPEQFF.